The subject of this entry is one T cell receptor (beta chain). This sample was included in a study of blood T cell repertoires in COVID-19. Enrolment of Seattle patients took place during active infection, and they were followed longitudinally. CDR3 size: 13 residues. The germline V and J ends were trimmed by 2 bases and 2 bases, with 7 bases remaining between them. Germline V gene lookup returns CDR1 SGHAT and CDR2 FQNNGV. In the study's own analysis: Estimates of nucleated cell counts were drawn from the amplification of reference gene primers. The repertoire was sequenced with immunoSEQ multiplex PCR; TCRdb's copy has only in-frame clones and lacks some. Clonal size and the V and J genes are those of that table, whereas D and trimming came from the DNA. Altogether about 350,000 clones are present, 70% to 90% being singletons, with the ten largest covering roughly 7.1%.

The material sequenced was peripheral blood. V is TRBV11-2 and J is TRBJ2-7, with D hard to call. The sequence was obtained from a woman in her fifties or sixties with COVID-19, enrolled during active disease. In DNA form, the CDR3 reads TGTGCCAGCAGCTTAACCCCAGCCTACGAGCAGTACTTC. It is translated as CASSLTPAYEQYF.